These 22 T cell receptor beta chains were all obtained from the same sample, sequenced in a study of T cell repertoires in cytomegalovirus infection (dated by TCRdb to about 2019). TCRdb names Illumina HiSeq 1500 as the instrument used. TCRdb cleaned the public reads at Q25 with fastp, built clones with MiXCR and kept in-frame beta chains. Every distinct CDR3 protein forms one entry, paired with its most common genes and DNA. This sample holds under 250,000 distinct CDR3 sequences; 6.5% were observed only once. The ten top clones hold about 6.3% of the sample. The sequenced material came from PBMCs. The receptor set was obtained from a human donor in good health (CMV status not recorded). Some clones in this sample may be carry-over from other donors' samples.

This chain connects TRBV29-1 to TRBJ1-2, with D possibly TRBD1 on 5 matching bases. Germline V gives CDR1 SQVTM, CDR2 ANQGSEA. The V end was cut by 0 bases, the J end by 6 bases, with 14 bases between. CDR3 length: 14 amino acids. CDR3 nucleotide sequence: TGCAGCGTTGAAGATCAGCGGGGCGAGAATGGCTACACCTTC. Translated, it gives CSVEDQRGENGYTF.

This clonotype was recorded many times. The CDR3 loop reads CASSWSGGMADTQYF. The CDR3 bases are TGCGCCAGCAGCTGGTCAGGGGGCATGGCAGATACGCAGTATTTT. The chain links TRBV5-1 to TRBJ2-3, with 8 positions matching TRBD1. V lost 3 bases and J lost 4; bases outside the gene matches: 7. Germline V lookup: CDR1 SGHRS, CDR2 YFSETQ. The CDR3 is 15 residues long. Supplemented by reference TRBV5-1 and TRBJ2-3, the full variable domain reads KAGVTQTPRYLIKTRGQQVTLSCSPISGHRSVSWYQQTPGQGLQFLFEYFSETQRNKGNFPGRFSGRQFSNSRSEMNVSTLELGDSALYLCASSWSGGMADTQYFGPGTRLTVL.

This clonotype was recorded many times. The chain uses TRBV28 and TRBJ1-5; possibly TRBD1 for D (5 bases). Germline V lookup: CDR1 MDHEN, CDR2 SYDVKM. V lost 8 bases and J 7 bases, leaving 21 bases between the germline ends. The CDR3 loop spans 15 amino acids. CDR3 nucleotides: TGTGCCAGCGGACCGGGACTACGAAAGGGGCAGCCCCAGCATTTT. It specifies CASGPGLRKGQPQHF.

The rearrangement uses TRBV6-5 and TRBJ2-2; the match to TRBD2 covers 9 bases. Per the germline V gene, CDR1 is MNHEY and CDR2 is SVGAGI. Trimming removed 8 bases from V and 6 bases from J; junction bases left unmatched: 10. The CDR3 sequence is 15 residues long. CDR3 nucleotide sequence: TGTGCCAGCCGTGGCGGGGGGGCCGTACCCGGGGAGCTGTTTTTT. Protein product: CASRGGGAVPGELFF.

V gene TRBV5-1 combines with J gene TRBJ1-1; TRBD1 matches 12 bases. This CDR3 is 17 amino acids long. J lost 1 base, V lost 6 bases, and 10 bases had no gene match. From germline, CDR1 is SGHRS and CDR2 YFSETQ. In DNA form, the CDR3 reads TGCGCCAGCAACCCCACCGGGACAGGGGGCGCGAACACTGAAGCTTTCTTT. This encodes CASNPTGTGGANTEAFF.

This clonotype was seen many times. The chain's CDR3 is CATRRWDRGSTDTQYF. CDR3 coding DNA: TGTGCCACACGTCGGTGGGACAGGGGAAGCACAGATACGCAGTATTTT. The J gene is TRBJ2-3, the V gene TRBV6-5; 10 bases are shared with TRBD1. The J segment lost 0 bases and the V segment lost 10 bases, leaving 10 bases of the junction unmatched. CDR3 length: 16 amino acids. Per the germline V gene, CDR1 is MNHEY and CDR2 is SVGAGI.

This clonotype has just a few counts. The CDR3 spells CSARDQGASYGYTF. CDR3 DNA: TGCAGTGCTAGAGACCAGGGGGCGAGCTATGGCTACACCTTC. The genes are TRBV20-1 and TRBJ1-2; 8 nucleotides match TRBD1. Germline trimming cut 0 bases from V and 4 bases from J; bases unmatched to any gene: 4. The germline gives CDR1 DFQATT, CDR2 SNEGSKA (reference sequence). This CDR3 is built from 14 residues.

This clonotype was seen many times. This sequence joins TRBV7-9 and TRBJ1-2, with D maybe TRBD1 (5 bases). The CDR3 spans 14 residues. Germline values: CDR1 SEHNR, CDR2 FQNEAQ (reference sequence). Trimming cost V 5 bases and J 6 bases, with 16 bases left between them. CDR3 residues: CASSLGGRADGYTF. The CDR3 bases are TGTGCCAGCAGCCTCGGTGGCAGGGCGGATGGCTACACCTTC. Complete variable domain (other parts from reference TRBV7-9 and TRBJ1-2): DTGVSQNPRHKITKRGQNVTFRCDPISEHNRLYWYRQTLGQGPEFLTYFQNEAQLEKSRLLSDRFSAERPKGSFSTLEIQRTEQGDSAMYLCASSLGGRADGYTFGSGTRLTVV.

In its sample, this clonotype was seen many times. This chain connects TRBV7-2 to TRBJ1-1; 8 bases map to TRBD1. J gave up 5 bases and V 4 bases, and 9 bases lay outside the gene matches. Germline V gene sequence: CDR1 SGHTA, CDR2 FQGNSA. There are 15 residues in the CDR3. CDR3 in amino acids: CASSSGRGPGTEAFF. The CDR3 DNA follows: TGTGCCAGCAGCTCGGGCAGGGGGCCGGGGACTGAAGCTTTCTTT.

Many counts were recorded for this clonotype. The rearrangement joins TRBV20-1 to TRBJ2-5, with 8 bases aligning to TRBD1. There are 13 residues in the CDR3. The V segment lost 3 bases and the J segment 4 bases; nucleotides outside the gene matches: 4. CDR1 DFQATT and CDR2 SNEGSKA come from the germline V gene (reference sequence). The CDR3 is CSASFRGRETQYF. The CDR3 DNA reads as TGCAGTGCTAGTTTCAGGGGGCGAGAGACCCAGTACTTC.

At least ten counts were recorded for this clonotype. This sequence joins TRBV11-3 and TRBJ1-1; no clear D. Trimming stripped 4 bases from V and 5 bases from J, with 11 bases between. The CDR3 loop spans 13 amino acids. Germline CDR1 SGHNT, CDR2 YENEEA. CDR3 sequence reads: CASSSRDSTEAFF. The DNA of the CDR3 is TGTGCCAGCAGCTCCCGGGATAGTACTGAAGCTTTCTTT.

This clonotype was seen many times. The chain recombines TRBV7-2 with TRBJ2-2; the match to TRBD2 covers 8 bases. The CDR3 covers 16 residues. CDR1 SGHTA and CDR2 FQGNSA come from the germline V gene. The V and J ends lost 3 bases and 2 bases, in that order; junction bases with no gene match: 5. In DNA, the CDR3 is TGTGCCAGCAGCTTGCGGCGGGGGGCAAACACCGGGGAGCTGTTTTTT. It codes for CASSLRRGANTGELFF.

DNA of the CDR3: TGTGCCAGTAACTGGGTGGCAGGCCCCTCCTACGAGCAGTACTTC. It encodes CASNWVAGPSYEQYF. The chain has TRBV6-2 or TRBV6-3 and TRBJ2-7; D is unclear. Germline V gene sequence: CDR1 MNHEY, CDR2 SVGEGT. This CDR3 has 15 residues. The V gene lost 9 bases and the J gene lost 0 bases, with 18 bases spanning the gap.

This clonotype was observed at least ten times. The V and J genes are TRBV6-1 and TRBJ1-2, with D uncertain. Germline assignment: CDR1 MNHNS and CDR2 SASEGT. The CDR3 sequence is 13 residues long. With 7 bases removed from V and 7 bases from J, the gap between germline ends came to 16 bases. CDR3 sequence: CASTQRTGVGYTF. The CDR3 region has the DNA TGTGCCAGCACCCAACGGACGGGAGTTGGCTACACCTTC.

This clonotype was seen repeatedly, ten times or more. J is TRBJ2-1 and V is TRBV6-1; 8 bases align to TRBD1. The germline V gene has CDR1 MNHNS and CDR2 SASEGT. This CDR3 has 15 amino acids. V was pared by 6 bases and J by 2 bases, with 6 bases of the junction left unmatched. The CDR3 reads CASSPTGGPYNEQFF. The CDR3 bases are TGTGCCAGCAGCCCAACAGGGGGACCCTACAATGAGCAGTTCTTC.

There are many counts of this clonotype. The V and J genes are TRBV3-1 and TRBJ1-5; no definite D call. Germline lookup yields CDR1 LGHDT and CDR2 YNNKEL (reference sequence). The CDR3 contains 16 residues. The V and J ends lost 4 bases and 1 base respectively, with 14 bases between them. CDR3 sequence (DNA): TGTGCCAGCAGCCCGTCGGAAGGAGGGAGCAATCAGCCCCAGCATTTT. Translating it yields CASSPSEGGSNQPQHF.

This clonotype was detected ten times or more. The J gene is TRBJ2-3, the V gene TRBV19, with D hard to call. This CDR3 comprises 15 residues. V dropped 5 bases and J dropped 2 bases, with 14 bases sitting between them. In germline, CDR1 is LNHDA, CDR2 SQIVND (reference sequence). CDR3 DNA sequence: TGTGCCAGTAGTCCCGCGAGACAACTCACAGATACGCAGTATTTT. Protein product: CASSPARQLTDTQYF.

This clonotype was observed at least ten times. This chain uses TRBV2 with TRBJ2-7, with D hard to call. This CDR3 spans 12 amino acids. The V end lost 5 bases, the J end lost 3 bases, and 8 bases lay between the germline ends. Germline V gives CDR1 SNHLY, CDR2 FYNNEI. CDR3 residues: CASSSYIYEQYF. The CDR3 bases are TGTGCCAGCAGTTCCTACATCTACGAGCAGTACTTC.

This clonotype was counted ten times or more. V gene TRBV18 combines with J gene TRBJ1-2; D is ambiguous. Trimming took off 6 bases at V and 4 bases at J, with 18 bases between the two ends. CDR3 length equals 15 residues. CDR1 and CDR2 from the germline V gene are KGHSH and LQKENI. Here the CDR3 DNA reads TGTGCCAGCTCCAAGGACTATCCTTATCCCTATGGCTACACCTTC. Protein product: CASSKDYPYPYGYTF.

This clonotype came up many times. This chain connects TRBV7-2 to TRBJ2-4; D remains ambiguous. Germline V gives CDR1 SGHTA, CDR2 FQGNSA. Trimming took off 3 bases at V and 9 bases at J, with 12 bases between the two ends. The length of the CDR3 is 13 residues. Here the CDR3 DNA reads TGTGCCAGCAGCTTCGAGACTTCAGTCATTCAGTACTTC. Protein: CASSFETSVIQYF.

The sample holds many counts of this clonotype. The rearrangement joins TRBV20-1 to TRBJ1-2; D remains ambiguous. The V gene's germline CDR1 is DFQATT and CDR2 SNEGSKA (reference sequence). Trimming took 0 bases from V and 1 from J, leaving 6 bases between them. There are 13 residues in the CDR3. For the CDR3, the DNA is TGCAGTGCTAGAGAAACAAGTAACTATGGCTACACCTTC. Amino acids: CSARETSNYGYTF.

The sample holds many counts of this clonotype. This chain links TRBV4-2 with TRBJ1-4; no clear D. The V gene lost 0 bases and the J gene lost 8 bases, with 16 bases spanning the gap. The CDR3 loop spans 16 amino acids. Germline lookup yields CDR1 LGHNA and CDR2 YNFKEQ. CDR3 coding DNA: TGTGCCAGCAGCCAAGATTCGTCCGGGATCGGAGAAAAACTGTTTTTT. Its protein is CASSQDSSGIGEKLFF.